The source of this T cell receptor (beta chain) is a study of CD4 T cells in relation to SARS-CoV-2 and coronaviruses (dated by TCRdb to the early 2020s). Regarding the research as a whole: In the ViraFEST assay, PBMCs were grown with antigen for nine to eleven days, and TCR beta CDR3s were then sequenced to identify antigen-specific clonal expansions. Across all 12 patients in the convalescent cohort, the median age was approximately 38 years, with a range of roughly 20 to 75 years. Of the roughly twelve convalescent patients, 8 were male and 4 were female, and two of the subjects were Hispanic. Shared crossreactive spike epitopes were mapped to their HLA restriction using patient-derived lymphoblastoid cell lines. At the level of individual TCR clonotypes, the study measured memory CD4+ T cell crossreactivity between SARS-CoV-2 spike protein and common cold coronavirus spike proteins. Samples from a few pre-COVID donors and the naive versus memory experiments were sequenced with the Adaptive Biotechnologies TCR-sequencing kit; other data were Illumina-based. A different TCR-beta assay, based on Illumina, was used to sequence expansion assays from other donors in the study.

As concerns this clone: Its antigen is still unknown. No much larger clone exists at a distance of one base, and base qualities are not known.

General conclusions and limits of the study: Crossreactivity analysis was centred on spike protein, so crossreactivity against other viral proteins was not assessed. Compared with monoreactive clones, crossreactive clones had significantly weaker SARS-CoV-2-driven expansion, a result consistent with antigenic imprinting. Small numbers of patients and of tested TCRs were a limitation of the study. Naive versus memory sequencing indicated the assay detects memory recall responses rather than primary responses primed during culture. In roughly two thirds of donors, memory CD4+ clonotypes turned up that crossrecognized SARS-CoV-2 and at least one common cold coronavirus spike. Pre-pandemic and post-infection samples were not both contributed by any donor, so tracing of the source of pre-existing responses was limited.

After removal of 1 base from V and 2 bases from J, the junction retains 12 bases not matched to a gene. The CDR3 starts with the cysteine, ends with the phenylalanine, and has 18 residues. Of the read, only the CDR3 DNA is kept; its 54 bases are in frame from base 1. CDR1 and CDR2 (SGDLS, YYNGEE) derive from the germline V gene. DNA from CEF-cultured naive and memory CD4+ T cells underwent immunoSEQ TCR-beta sequencing at survey level. The original methods were these. Preprocessing removed nonproductive sequences and CDR3s not starting with C, not ending with F or W, or shorter than 7 amino acids. The MANAFEST web app was used to call antigen-specific clonotypes on the basis of expansion compared with the reference and with other culture wells. A clone was considered positive if the clone showed significant expansion compared with the reference culture in 2 of 3 replicate wells at an FDR below 0.05. Positive clones also required significant expansion versus all other tandem wells and an odds ratio above 5. Cultured and uncultured naive and memory CD4+ repertoires were searched for previously identified spike- and CEF-reactive CDR3s. CDR3 homology was quantified as pairwise Levenshtein distance, calculated with the stringdist R package after three terminal residues were trimmed from each end. The immuneACCESS repertoire file appears here via TCRdb, limited to in-frame rearrangements. These files lack a portion of the clones; in checked studies, under half of the deficit traces to unresolved V genes, and the cause of the others is not known. Clonal size and the V and J genes are those of that table, whereas D and trimming came from the DNA. Within this sample are roughly 41,000 clones, with approximately 86% of them counted one time only. The biggest ten clones account for approximately 5% of the sample.

To separate naive from memory CD4+ T cells, cryopreserved PBMCs first underwent CD4 enrichment and then EasySep naive CD4+ T cell enrichment. Sorted naive or memory CD4+ T cells (about 99,000) were cultured 1:1 with T cell-depleted PBMCs and CEF peptides for over eight days. Triplicate replicate wells were generally used for each peptide culture condition. Ficoll-Paque PLUS gradient centrifugation was used to isolate PBMCs from either whole blood or leukapheresis product. The PBMCs went either fresh into the expansion assay or into cryopreservation at -140 degrees C. The QIAamp Micro DNA Kit was used to extract genomic DNA from the CD4+ T cells.

The V and J segments used are TRBV9 and TRBJ2-3; TRBD2 agrees with 8 junctional bases. The TCR originated in an adult with COVID-19. The sequencing input was naive CD4+ T cells from PBMCs, cultured in vitro. The cell subset or site label on this specimen signifies: naive CD4+ T cells isolated by negative enrichment. This receptor has the CDR3 CASSVMGSSGYFTDTQYF. The sequenced DNA: TGTGCCAGCAGCGTAATGGGGTCTAGCGGGTACTTCACAGATACGCAGTATTTT.